Each of the 26 T cell receptor beta chains below was sequenced from the same sample in a study of T and B cells in COVID-19 patients. BIOMED2 TRB-A/B primer pools were used in multiplex TRB PCR. Via MiXCR, TCRdb re-called the multiplex PCR reads, giving one row per CDR3 protein. The table lists under 13,000 distinct CDR3 sequences, about 30% of them singletons. Blood genomic DNA input for TRB amplification was roughly 250-500 ng. Sequenced material: blood. Every receptor here comes from a human donor with active COVID-19.

This clonotype was seen only a few times. The rearrangement links TRBV7-9 to TRBJ2-1, with 7 bases that match TRBD1. V lost 3 bases, J lost 2 bases, and 1 base stayed unmatched. Germline values: CDR1 SEHNR, CDR2 FQNEAQ (reference sequence). This CDR3 is 14 amino acids long. CDR3 nucleotides: TGTGCCAGCAGCTTCGGGACAGCCTACAATGAGCAGTTCTTC. Its protein is CASSFGTAYNEQFF.

This clonotype has a single count. V usage is TRBV13 and J usage is TRBJ2-7; the D gene is possibly TRBD1 (5 bases). Deletions cut 5 bases from V and 2 bases from J, with 13 bases between. The CDR3 is made up of 14 amino acids. CDR1 and CDR2 (germline): PRHDT, FYEKMQ (reference sequence). The CDR3 DNA is TGTGCCAGCAGCCAGGAAGGGGAAGCCTACGAGCAGTACTTC. The encoded protein is CASSQEGEAYEQYF.

V usage is TRBV27 and J usage is TRBJ1-2, with D possibly TRBD1 on 6 matching bases. Germline lookup yields CDR1 MNHEY and CDR2 SMNVEV (reference sequence). Trimming stripped 5 bases from V and 1 base from J, with 11 bases between. The length of the CDR3 is 14 residues. The CDR3 coding sequence is TGTGCCAGCAGTAGAGACAGGCTTAACTATGGCTACACCTTC. Translated: CASSRDRLNYGYTF.

This clonotype has more than one count but fewer than ten. The chain has TRBV12-3 or TRBV12-4 and TRBJ1-2; D unresolved. Trimming cost V 7 bases and J 2 bases, with 11 bases left between them. This CDR3 comprises 13 residues. For the CDR3, the DNA is TGTGCCAGCAAATCTCAAGGCAACTATGGCTACACCTTC. The encoded protein is CASKSQGNYGYTF.

This clonotype was seen once. A much larger clone sits a single nucleotide away, making a read error possible. The rearrangement joins TRBV12-3 or TRBV12-4 to TRBJ2-6; D unresolved. V was trimmed by 5 bases and J by 5 bases, leaving 10 bases between them. The CDR3 has 14 residues. The CDR3 spells CASSNSPWANVLTF. CDR3 nucleotides: TGTGCCAGCAGTAATAGCCCCTGGGCCAACGTCCTGACTTTC.

The chain joins TRBV5-1 to TRBJ2-1, with 7 bases matching TRBD1. Germline V CDR1 and CDR2: SGHRS, YFSETQ. V lost 3 bases to trimming and J lost 7 bases; unmatched junction nucleotides: 4. The CDR3 totals 13 residues. CDR3 sequence reads: CASSWDSGNEQFF. The DNA of the CDR3 is TGCGCCAGCAGCTGGGACAGCGGAAATGAGCAGTTCTTC.

This clonotype has a handful of counts. The chain joins TRBV5-6 to TRBJ1-3; D remains unclear. V lost 4 bases, J lost 4 bases, and 3 bases lay in between. The germline V gene has CDR1 SGHDT and CDR2 YYEEEE. This CDR3 comprises 11 residues. The CDR3, as DNA: TGTGCCAGCAGCATAGGAAACACCATATATTTT. This sequence encodes CASSIGNTIYF.

This clonotype rates as medium-sized. The rearrangement uses TRBV6-5 and TRBJ1-6; D is ambiguous. V gave up 2 bases and J gave up 0 bases, with 11 bases separating them. Germline V lookup: CDR1 MNHEY, CDR2 SVGAGI. CDR3 length equals 17 residues. CDR3 DNA: TGTGCCAGCAGTTACGCAGGACGGAGCTCCTATAATTCACCCCTCCACTTT. This translates into CASSYAGRSSYNSPLHF.

In this sample, this clonotype turned up a few times. The V gene is TRBV5-1, the J gene TRBJ1-2, with D perhaps TRBD1 (5 bases). V dropped 4 bases and J dropped 4 bases, with 17 bases sitting between them. CDR1 and CDR2 (germline): SGHRS, YFSETQ. The CDR3 length is 15 residues. Here the CDR3 DNA reads TGCGCCAGCAGCCCTGGCGGGGGAGATGGCTATGGCTACACCTTC. Residues: CASSPGGGDGYGYTF.

The chain combines TRBV20-1 with TRBJ2-7; D not resolved. V was cut by 0 bases and J by 6 bases, with 6 bases left in between. Germline-derived CDR1 and CDR2 are DFQATT and SNEGSKA (reference sequence). This CDR3 is built from 11 residues. The CDR3 DNA is TGCAGTGCTAGAGATCAGTTCGAGCAGTACTTC. This sequence encodes CSARDQFEQYF.

This clonotype ranks as medium-sized (0.01 to 0.1%). The chain recombines TRBV19 with TRBJ2-1, with D unresolved. With 4 bases removed from V and 3 bases from J, the gap between germline ends came to 1 base. Per germline, CDR1 LNHDA and CDR2 SQIVND (reference sequence). This CDR3 spans 11 amino acids. CDR3: CASSSYNEQFF. The CDR3 region has the DNA TGTGCCAGTAGTAGCTACAATGAGCAGTTCTTC.

The chain is built from TRBV20-1 and TRBJ2-2; TRBD1 aligns across 8 bases. This CDR3 has 12 amino acids. The V and J ends lost 6 bases and 6 bases, in that order; junction bases with no gene match: 3. Germline V lookup: CDR1 DFQATT, CDR2 SNEGSKA (reference sequence). The CDR3 region has the DNA TGCAGTGCCAGGGGGCCCGCCGGGGAGCTGTTTTTT. Residues: CSARGPAGELFF.

The DNA for the CDR3 is TGTGCCAGCAGCAGATCGGACAGGGGCGCCGACATTCAGTACTTC. It yields the protein CASSRSDRGADIQYF. The V call is TRBV7-4, the J call TRBJ2-4, with TRBD1 identical over 9 bases. V lost 5 bases to trimming and J lost 8 bases; unmatched junction nucleotides: 10. The CDR3 extends over 15 amino acids. Germline V lookup: CDR1 SGHVT, CDR2 SQSDAQ.

This clonotype turned up a few times. This chain joins TRBV12-3 or TRBV12-4 and TRBJ1-1, with 8 bases fitting TRBD1. This CDR3 region has 15 residues. V dropped 6 bases and J dropped 1; count of bases not matched to a gene: 7. CDR3 bases: TGTGCCAGCAGCCAGGGGGCAGGGGGGAACACTGAAGCTTTCTTT. As protein: CASSQGAGGNTEAFF.

The chain is built from TRBV6-5 and TRBJ2-7; D gene unclear. Germline V gene lookup returns CDR1 MNHEY and CDR2 SVGAGI. V was shortened by 0 bases and J by 3 bases, with 9 bases between the two germline ends. The CDR3 is 14 amino acids. DNA for the CDR3: TGTGCCAGCAGTTACTCACCGAGTAACTACGAGCAGTACTTC. This sequence encodes CASSYSPSNYEQYF.

With respect to this clonotype: This clone may be a read error of a much larger clone one base away. The rearrangement joins TRBV18 to TRBJ2-7, with D possibly TRBD2 on 6 matching bases. CDR1 and CDR2 (germline): KGHSH, LQKENI. The CDR3 is 15 amino acids. V was shortened by 0 bases and J by 5 bases, with 14 bases between the two germline ends. The CDR3 loop reads CASSPPGGERNEQYF. DNA of the CDR3: TGTGCCAGCTCACCACCGGGCGGGGAACGGAACGAGCAGTACTTC.

This clonotype was seen only a few times. This sequence joins TRBV15 and TRBJ2-5; weak D call: TRBD2 (6 bases). Trimming took off 0 bases at V and 7 bases at J, with 21 bases between the two ends. From germline, CDR1 is LNHNV and CDR2 YYDKDF (reference sequence). The CDR3 is made up of 17 amino acids. CDR3 in amino acids: CATSRDPGEASTGTQYF. CDR3 bases: TGTGCCACCAGCAGAGATCCGGGGGAAGCTTCCACGGGGACCCAGTACTTC.

Relative to its sample, this clonotype is medium-sized. The rearrangement joins TRBV30 to TRBJ2-5, with no clear D. This CDR3 is built from 14 residues. From germline, CDR1 is GTSNPN and CDR2 SVGIG (reference sequence). V lost 4 bases to trimming and J lost 1 base, with 13 bases between them. CDR3 in DNA: TGTGCCTGGACCCGCCACCCACTCCAAGAGACCCAGTACTTC. The encoded protein is CAWTRHPLQETQYF.

This clonotype is medium-sized in the sample. Written as DNA, the CDR3 is TGTGCCAGTAGTGTCAGGGAGGTTAGCACAGATACGCAGTATTTT. Its protein product is CASSVREVSTDTQYF. The chain links TRBV19 to TRBJ2-3, with D tentatively TRBD2 (6 bases). CDR3 length: 15 amino acids. V dropped 5 bases and J dropped 0 bases, with 12 bases sitting between them. Germline CDR1 reads LNHDA; CDR2 reads SQIVND (reference sequence).

The V call is TRBV28, the J call TRBJ2-2; D perhaps matches TRBD2 (5 bases). The V end lost 3 bases, the J end lost 5 bases, and 7 bases lay between the germline ends. The V gene's germline CDR1 is MDHEN and CDR2 SYDVKM. CDR3 length equals 13 residues. The CDR3 DNA reads TGTGCCAGCAGTTTTGGAGGTACCGGGGAGCTGTTTTTT. Its translation is CASSFGGTGELFF.

By its share, this clonotype is medium-sized. DNA for the CDR3: TGTGCCAGCACCCCAACAGGGCTACTGGGTTCACCCCTCCACTTT. Protein sequence: CASTPTGLLGSPLHF. The chain recombines TRBV6-5 with TRBJ1-6; perhaps TRBD1 as D (6 bases). CDR1 is MNHEY, CDR2 SVGAGI, per germline. The ends were cut back, 7 bases at V and 9 bases at J, with 19 bases in the middle. CDR3 length: 15 amino acids.

About this clonotype itself: One end of the junction does not line up with germline, which may come from a read error. This chain uses TRBV4-2 with TRBJ2-1; D possibly corresponds to TRBD1 (6 bases). The germline V gene encodes CDR1 LGHNA and CDR2 YNFKEQ. CDR3 length equals 18 residues. Here the CDR3 DNA reads TGCGCCAGCAGCCAAGGTCCCAGGGGTGAGGGCTCCTACAATGAGCAGTTCTTC. Protein product: CASSQGPRGEGSYNEQFF.

This clonotype has only a few counts. The chain joins TRBV20-1 to TRBJ2-1; possible D gene TRBD1, 6 bases. CDR3 length: 15 residues. Germline V lookup: CDR1 DFQATT, CDR2 SNEGSKA (reference sequence). CDR3 protein: CSPTQRQAGYNEQFF. The CDR3 DNA reads as TGCTCGCCAACCCAAAGACAGGCGGGTTACAATGAGCAGTTCTTC.

The gene calls are TRBV20-1 and TRBJ1-2, with D unresolved. The CDR3 has 15 amino acids. Germline loops: CDR1 DFQATT, CDR2 SNEGSKA (reference sequence). V lost 0 bases, J lost 4 bases, and 15 bases lay in between. The CDR3 spells CSARDSLGISYGYTF. The CDR3 DNA sequence: TGCAGTGCTAGAGATTCCCTCGGGATTTCCTATGGCTACACCTTC.

Concerning this clonotype itself: A read error may account for a junction end that differs from germline. The chain is built from TRBV12-3 or TRBV12-4 and TRBJ2-3; 13 bases map to TRBD2. The CDR3 runs 17 residues. The CDR3: CASSTGTSGDITDTRYF. The CDR3 DNA reads TGTGCCAGCAGTACAGGGACTAGCGGGGACATCACAGATACGCGGTATTTT.

This rearrangement joins TRBV7-2 to TRBJ1-1, with D hard to call. The CDR3 is 12 amino acids. V was shortened by 8 bases and J by 1 base, with 8 bases between the two germline ends. CDR1 is SGHTA and CDR2 is FQGNSA in the germline V gene. The CDR3 coding sequence is TGTGCCAGCGGAGTGAGGAACACTGAAGCTTTCTTT. This codes for CASGVRNTEAFF.